The 25 T cell receptor beta chains below were found in one sample sequenced in a study of glioma-infiltrating T cells after dendritic cell vaccination. TCRdb's copy holds only in-frame clones and misses some; the assay was immunoSEQ multiplex PCR. The sample consists of about 64,000 clones, 75% to 90% of them appearing once. The sample in question was blood, obtained before dendritic cell vaccination. The receptors were gathered from a human donor with glioblastoma.

The chain uses TRBV5-1 and TRBJ1-3; TRBD1 aligns across 8 bases. The ends lost 0 bases at V and 4 bases at J; junction bases unmatched: 3. Per the germline V gene, CDR1 is SGHRS and CDR2 is YFSETQ. CDR3 length: 15 amino acids. The CDR3: CASSLDGQGGNTIYF. For the CDR3, the DNA is TGCGCCAGCAGCTTGGACGGACAGGGAGGAAACACCATATATTTT.

The rearrangement links TRBV5-4 to TRBJ2-3; 8 bases are shared with TRBD1. The junction had 9 bases not matched to a gene; V was cut back by 5 bases and J by 1 base. This CDR3 has 16 amino acids. CDR1 is SGHNT and CDR2 is YYREEE in the germline V gene (reference sequence). CDR3 DNA sequence: TGTGCCAGCAGATCAGGACTGGACAGGGGCACAGATACGCAGTATTTT. Translated, it gives CASRSGLDRGTDTQYF.

The chain has TRBV7-2 and TRBJ2-1, with 8 bases matching TRBD2. V dropped 1 base and J dropped 4; count of bases not matched to a gene: 6. This CDR3 region has 16 residues. In germline, CDR1 is SGHTA, CDR2 FQGNSA. The CDR3 sequence: CASSLESSGSYNEQFF. For the CDR3, the DNA is TGTGCCAGCAGCTTAGAGTCTAGCGGGTCTTACAATGAGCAGTTCTTC.

CDR3 amino acids: CASSLGQYIEDNYGYTF. DNA for the CDR3: TGTGCCAGCAGCTTAGGGCAGTACATTGAAGATAACTATGGCTACACCTTC. The rearrangement links TRBV7-2 to TRBJ1-2, with no clear D. CDR1 is SGHTA, CDR2 FQGNSA, per germline. The V end was cut by 1 base, the J end by 1 base, with 16 bases between. CDR3 length: 17 amino acids.

This clone appeared a single time. This sequence joins TRBV7-9 and TRBJ1-1, with unresolved D. The CDR3 is made up of 16 amino acids. Between the trimmed V and J ends, which lost 5 bases and 0 bases, there was a span of 16 bases. Germline CDR1 SEHNR, CDR2 FQNEAQ (reference sequence). CDR3 in amino acids: CASSPGFSTMNTEAFF. In DNA form, the CDR3 reads TGTGCCAGCAGCCCCGGGTTTTCCACGATGAACACTGAAGCTTTCTTT.

The chain links TRBV11-2 to TRBJ2-1; TRBD1 matches 10 bases. V lost 2 bases, J lost 10 bases, and 5 bases stayed unmatched. The CDR3 covers 14 residues. Looked up from germline, CDR1 is SGHAT and CDR2 is FQNNGV. The CDR3 sequence is CASSLRTGGFEQFF. In DNA form, the CDR3 reads TGTGCCAGCAGCTTACGGACAGGGGGATTCGAGCAGTTCTTC.

The CDR3, as DNA: TGTGCCAGTAGTATTTCCGGCAGGGCCAATGGCTACACCTTC. Protein sequence: CASSISGRANGYTF. This rearrangement joins TRBV19 to TRBJ1-2; weak D call: TRBD1 (5 bases). There are 14 residues in the CDR3. Looked up from germline, CDR1 is LNHDA and CDR2 is SQIVND (reference sequence). V was clipped by 3 bases and J by 6 bases, with 14 bases between them.

The chain employs TRBV2 and TRBJ2-6, with 8 bases lining up with TRBD1. The CDR3 has 19 amino acids. CDR1 is SNHLY and CDR2 is FYNNEI in the germline V gene. V lost 2 bases to trimming and J lost 0 bases; unmatched junction nucleotides: 9. This chain's CDR3 is CASSESFAGGSSGANVLTF. The CDR3 coding sequence is TGTGCCAGCAGTGAAAGTTTCGCAGGGGGCAGCTCTGGGGCCAACGTCCTGACTTTC.

This chain links TRBV5-6 with TRBJ1-2; D perhaps matches TRBD1 (5 bases). The CDR3 loop spans 15 amino acids. V shed 2 bases and J shed 2 bases, with 13 bases lying between them. Germline V gene lookup returns CDR1 SGHDT and CDR2 YYEEEE. In DNA, the CDR3 is TGTGCCAGCAGCTTAATGCAGGGCGACAACTATGGCTACACCTTC. Protein sequence: CASSLMQGDNYGYTF.

The chain combines TRBV27 with TRBJ2-7, with a tentative D call TRBD1 (6 bases). The germline CDR1 and CDR2 sequences are MNHEY and SMNVEV (reference sequence). Trimming removed 6 bases from V and 5 bases from J, with 26 bases in between. The CDR3 runs 17 residues. CDR3 nucleotide sequence: TGTGCCAGCAGCCCCTCCCCCGCTAACAGGGAGAAGAACGAGCAGTACTTC. Protein sequence: CASSPSPANREKNEQYF.

CDR3 protein: CASSQLGASEQFF. For the CDR3, the DNA is TGTGCCAGCAGCCAATTGGGGGCGAGTGAGCAGTTCTTC. The chain employs TRBV16 and TRBJ2-1, with D perhaps TRBD1 (6 bases). Between the trimmed V and J ends, which lost 1 base and 9 bases, there was a span of 10 bases. CDR1 KGHSY and CDR2 FQNENV come from the germline V gene. CDR3 length equals 13 residues. Full variable domain (rest looked up from reference TRBV16 and TRBJ2-1): GEEVAQTPKHLVRGEGQKAKLYCAPIKGHSYVFWYQQVLKNEFKFLISFQNENVFDETGMPKERFSAKCLPNSPCSLEIQATKLEDSAVYFCASSQLGASEQFFGPGTRLTVL.

The chain uses TRBV27 and TRBJ1-1; the D is unclear. Germline-derived CDR1 and CDR2 are MNHEY and SMNVEV (reference sequence). Trimming pared 3 bases from V and 3 bases from J, leaving 11 bases between. CDR3 length: 14 residues. CDR3 protein: CASSLYLQDTEAFF. The CDR3 DNA reads TGTGCCAGCAGTTTGTATCTCCAGGACACTGAAGCTTTCTTT.

This clone came up a few times. The V gene is TRBV13, the J gene TRBJ1-2; D gene ambiguous. V was trimmed by 4 bases and J by 8 bases, leaving 20 bases between them. This CDR3 is 15 amino acids long. The germline CDR1 and CDR2 sequences are PRHDT and FYEKMQ (reference sequence). CDR3 nucleotide sequence: TGTGCCAGCAGCTCGGCACAGAGACCAGCCGTGGGCTACACCTTC. It specifies CASSSAQRPAVGYTF.

The rearrangement uses TRBV7-6 and TRBJ1-2; TRBD1 aligns across 10 bases. V lost 5 bases, J lost 5 bases, and 5 bases stayed unmatched. Germline-derived CDR1 and CDR2 are SGHVS and FNYEAQ. This CDR3 region has 14 residues. The CDR3 DNA sequence: TGTGCCAGCAGCAGACAGGGGGCGACTTATGGCTACACCTTC. Its translation: CASSRQGATYGYTF.

This chain uses TRBV5-1 with TRBJ2-1, with TRBD1 identical over 9 bases. The germline gives CDR1 SGHRS, CDR2 YFSETQ. Trimming took 2 bases from V and 8 from J; bases not matched to a gene: 14. This CDR3 contains 17 residues. In DNA form, the CDR3 reads TGCGCCAGCAGCTTAATATCACCCGGGACAGGGCGCGATGAGCAGTTCTTC. It is translated as CASSLISPGTGRDEQFF. Full variable domain (rest looked up from reference TRBV5-1 and TRBJ2-1): KAGVTQTPRYLIKTRGQQVTLSCSPISGHRSVSWYQQTPGQGLQFLFEYFSETQRNKGNFPGRFSGRQFSNSRSEMNVSTLELGDSALYLCASSLISPGTGRDEQFFGPGTRLTVL.

This clone was detected only a few times. This chain uses TRBV5-4 with TRBJ2-3, with 7 bases matching TRBD1. J gave up 2 bases and V 4 bases, and 4 bases lay outside the gene matches. The CDR3 has 14 residues. The germline V gene has CDR1 SGHNT and CDR2 YYREEE (reference sequence). The CDR3 nucleotides read TGTGCCAGCAGCCTGACAGGGTCCACAGATACGCAGTATTTT. It yields the protein CASSLTGSTDTQYF.

This rearrangement joins TRBV11-3 to TRBJ2-7; 7 bases match TRBD2. This CDR3 contains 12 residues. Germline CDR1 SGHNT, CDR2 YENEEA. Losses at the gene ends were 8 bases for V and 4 bases for J; bases not matched to a gene: 5. The CDR3 DNA reads TGTGCCAGCGGCGGGAGTCCTTACGAGCAGTACTTC. Protein sequence: CASGGSPYEQYF.

The rearrangement links TRBV28 to TRBJ2-5; D may be TRBD2 (6 bases). The CDR3 consists of 13 residues. The V end was cut by 6 bases, the J end by 1 base, with 9 bases between. Germline-derived CDR1 and CDR2 are MDHEN and SYDVKM. The DNA for the CDR3 is TGTGCCAGCAGGCAGGGAGGCCAAGAGACCCAGTACTTC. This gives the protein CASRQGGQETQYF.

Here the CDR3 DNA reads TGTGCCAGTAGCACTATTGACGCCTTCAATCAGCCCCAGCATTTT. Translating gives CASSTIDAFNQPQHF. The chain employs TRBV19 and TRBJ1-5; D remains unclear. Germline V CDR1 and CDR2: LNHDA, SQIVND (reference sequence). Trimming took 6 bases from V and 3 from J, leaving 15 bases between them. This CDR3 contains 15 residues.

This clone appeared once. The V and J genes are TRBV5-1 and TRBJ1-4; D gene uncertain. Germline CDR1 reads SGHRS; CDR2 reads YFSETQ. The length of the CDR3 is 15 residues. The V end lost 7 bases, the J end lost 3 bases, and 16 bases lay between the germline ends. In DNA form, the CDR3 reads TGCGCCAGCCACCGGAGCTCGGCGGCTAATGAAAAACTGTTTTTT. Its protein product is CASHRSSAANEKLFF. Full variable domain (remainder filled in from reference TRBV5-1 and TRBJ1-4): KAGVTQTPRYLIKTRGQQVTLSCSPISGHRSVSWYQQTPGQGLQFLFEYFSETQRNKGNFPGRFSGRQFSNSRSEMNVSTLELGDSALYLCASHRSSAANEKLFFGSGTQLSVL.

V is TRBV19 and J is TRBJ1-6; possible D gene TRBD1, 5 bases. Germline loops: CDR1 LNHDA, CDR2 SQIVND (reference sequence). The V end was cut by 6 bases, the J end by 0 bases, with 9 bases between. The CDR3 is 15 residues long. The CDR3 DNA sequence: TGTGCCAGTAGGACAGAGACCTCCTATAATTCACCCCTCCACTTT. Amino acid sequence: CASRTETSYNSPLHF. Full variable domain (rest looked up from reference TRBV19 and TRBJ1-6): DGGITQSPKYLFRKEGQNVTLSCEQNLNHDAMYWYRQDPGQGLRLIYYSQIVNDFQKGDIAEGYSVSREKKESFPLTVTSAQKNPTAFYLCASRTETSYNSPLHFGNGTRLTVT.

This chain links TRBV13 with TRBJ2-1, with 8 bases fitting TRBD2. The J segment lost 0 bases and the V segment lost 4 bases, leaving 17 bases of the junction unmatched. Germline CDR1 reads PRHDT; CDR2 reads FYEKMQ (reference sequence). This CDR3 is built from 20 residues. The chain's CDR3 is CASSSYRRERGRSSYNEQFF. In DNA, the CDR3 is TGTGCCAGCAGCTCCTACCGTCGGGAGCGGGGGCGGAGCTCCTACAATGAGCAGTTCTTC.

The chain is built from TRBV7-8 and TRBJ2-2, with no clear D. The germline V gene encodes CDR1 SGHVS and CDR2 FQNEAQ. Trimming pared 2 bases from V and 5 bases from J, leaving 15 bases between. The CDR3 length is 16 residues. The CDR3 DNA sequence: TGTGCCAGCAGCTTATTCCGACTCCAACGAACCGGGGAGCTGTTTTTT. This codes for CASSLFRLQRTGELFF. The full variable domain, completed using reference TRBV7-8 and TRBJ2-2, is GAGVSQSPRYKVAKRGQDVALRCDPISGHVSLFWYQQALGQGPEFLTYFQNEAQLDKSGLPSDRFFAERPEGSVSTLKIQRTQQEDSAVYLCASSLFRLQRTGELFFGEGSRLTVL.

This clone was seen only a few times. This sequence joins TRBV18 and TRBJ1-5; weak D call: TRBD1 (5 bases). V dropped 5 bases and J dropped 0 bases, with 14 bases sitting between them. Germline values: CDR1 KGHSH, CDR2 LQKENI. The length of the CDR3 is 16 residues. CDR3 loop: CASSFTSGHSNQPQHF. For the CDR3, the DNA is TGTGCCAGCTCATTCACTTCAGGACATAGCAATCAGCCCCAGCATTTT.

The chain uses TRBV27 and TRBJ1-5; D possibly corresponds to TRBD1 (5 bases). The V gene's germline CDR1 is MNHEY and CDR2 SMNVEV (reference sequence). The CDR3 totals 13 residues. Deletions cut 5 bases from V and 6 bases from J, with 11 bases between. CDR3 coding DNA: TGTGCCAGCAGTACCAGGGTAGGTCAGCCCCAGCATTTT. Its protein is CASSTRVGQPQHF.